The next 26 T cell receptor beta chains were all read from a single sample in a study of T cell responses to AZD1222 COVID-19 vaccine. The table came from immunoSEQ multiplex PCR; TCRdb's copy has only in-frame clones and leaves some out. The sample shows around 100,000 clones, roughly 86% of them seen only once. This specimen was peripheral blood, taken on day 0 of MenACWY control vaccination. These receptors were obtained from an adult in good health.

The chain combines TRBV6-1 with TRBJ1-1; no definite D call. V lost 1 base and J lost 4, with 7 bases in between. There are 13 residues in the CDR3. The germline V gene encodes CDR1 MNHNS and CDR2 SASEGT. CDR3 bases: TGTGCCAGCAGTGAAGGAGAGGGCACTGAAGCTTTCTTT. This sequence encodes CASSEGEGTEAFF.

This chain joins TRBV11-2 and TRBJ2-5; possible D gene TRBD2, 5 bases. The V gene's germline CDR1 is SGHAT and CDR2 FQNNGV. Trimming shortened V by 2 bases and J by 5 bases, and 15 bases separated the two germline ends. This CDR3 is built from 15 residues. The CDR3 bases are TGTGCCAGCAGCTTAAACCCCCAACGGGGTGAGACCCAGTACTTC. Protein sequence: CASSLNPQRGETQYF.

The rearrangement joins TRBV28 to TRBJ1-2; D is unclear. V was trimmed by 3 bases and J by 3 bases, leaving 17 bases between them. The length of the CDR3 is 16 residues. The V gene's germline CDR1 is MDHEN and CDR2 SYDVKM. In DNA form, the CDR3 reads TGTGCCAGCAGTTTGGCCGGCGGACGGCGGGACTATGGCTACACCTTC. Its protein product is CASSLAGGRRDYGYTF.

CDR3 residues: CASSLAGGHGYTF. CDR3 in DNA: TGCGCCAGCAGCTTGGCGGGTGGGCATGGCTACACCTTC. V gene TRBV5-1 combines with J gene TRBJ1-2; D call uncertain. Trimming shortened V by 0 bases and J by 6 bases, and 9 bases separated the two germline ends. The CDR3 runs 13 residues. Germline V gene sequence: CDR1 SGHRS, CDR2 YFSETQ.

J is TRBJ2-7 and V is TRBV5-1, with D possibly being TRBD2 (5 bases). V lost 0 bases and J 9 bases, leaving 16 bases between the germline ends. CDR1 is SGHRS, CDR2 YFSETQ, per germline. The CDR3 sequence is 14 residues long. The CDR3 sequence is CASSLGVETGSQYF. The CDR3 nucleotides are TGCGCCAGCAGCTTGGGGGTGGAAACGGGGTCGCAGTACTTC.

The rearrangement links TRBV27 to TRBJ2-7; possibly TRBD1 for D (6 bases). Germline V CDR1 and CDR2: MNHEY, SMNVEV (reference sequence). The CDR3 sequence is 13 residues long. V was shortened by 6 bases and J by 1 base, with 10 bases between the two germline ends. Here the CDR3 DNA reads TGTGCCAGCAGGGGCGACAGGTCCTACGAGCAGTACTTC. This encodes CASRGDRSYEQYF.

The rearrangement uses TRBV28 and TRBJ1-5; weak D call: TRBD1 (5 bases). Per the germline V gene, CDR1 is MDHEN and CDR2 is SYDVKM. This CDR3 is 16 amino acids long. Trimming stripped 8 bases from V and 6 bases from J, with 23 bases between. The CDR3 sequence is CASGGGALGYSQPQHF. CDR3 bases: TGTGCCAGCGGGGGTGGAGCCCTAGGGTACAGTCAGCCCCAGCATTTT.

The chain combines TRBV7-2 with TRBJ2-3; 10 bases fit TRBD2. The CDR3 loop spans 15 amino acids. V gave up 5 bases and J gave up 2 bases; unmatched junction bases: 4. Germline loops: CDR1 SGHTA, CDR2 FQGNSA. The CDR3 spells CASSVTSGNTDTQYF. CDR3 sequence (DNA): TGTGCCAGCAGCGTCACTAGCGGGAACACAGATACGCAGTATTTT.

This clone was seen more than once but under ten times. The chain links TRBV19 to TRBJ1-5, with a tentative D call TRBD1 (5 bases). Germline loops: CDR1 LNHDA, CDR2 SQIVND (reference sequence). CDR3 length equals 13 residues. Trimming left V 4 bases short and J 6 bases short, with 10 bases between. CDR3 sequence: CASSRGDGQPQHF. The CDR3, as DNA: TGTGCCAGTAGTAGGGGGGATGGTCAGCCCCAGCATTTT.

This sequence joins TRBV27 and TRBJ2-3; TRBD2 aligns across 16 bases. The CDR3 is made up of 20 amino acids. Germline lookup yields CDR1 MNHEY and CDR2 SMNVEV (reference sequence). The V gene end was trimmed by 5 bases and the J gene end by 0 bases; junction bases not matched to a gene: 11. The CDR3 loop reads CASSQGLAGGRVTSTDTQYF. Written as DNA, the CDR3 is TGTGCCAGCAGTCAGGGACTAGCGGGGGGGCGAGTAACTAGCACAGATACGCAGTATTTT.

Worth noting for this clone: The junction differs from germline at one of its ends, possibly a read error. The chain recombines TRBV20-1 with TRBJ2-5; no firm D call. The CDR3 length is 11 residues. CDR1 is DFQATT, CDR2 SNEGSKA, per germline (reference sequence). The CDR3 DNA reads as TGCAGTGCCTCCGTCCTAGAGGCCCAGTACTTC. Protein: CSASVLEAQYF.

The J gene is TRBJ2-2, the V gene TRBV7-6, with D perhaps being TRBD1 or TRBD2 (5 bases each). CDR1 SGHVS and CDR2 FNYEAQ come from the germline V gene. The CDR3 runs to 15 residues. V dropped 5 bases and J dropped 5 bases, with 15 bases sitting between them. CDR3: CASSLPWGRTGELFF. DNA of the CDR3: TGTGCCAGCAGCCTACCCTGGGGACGGACCGGGGAGCTGTTTTTT.

This clone has just a few counts. The gene calls are TRBV15 and TRBJ2-3; D might be TRBD2 (6 bases). The CDR3 is 13 amino acids. The germline V and J ends were trimmed by 3 bases and 4 bases, with 8 bases remaining between them. Germline V lookup: CDR1 LNHNV, CDR2 YYDKDF (reference sequence). CDR3 protein: CATSSGGSDTQYF. The DNA of the CDR3 is TGTGCCACCAGCAGCGGGGGATCAGATACGCAGTATTTT.

This chain connects TRBV6-4 to TRBJ2-5, with TRBD2 matching 14 bases. V was pared by 2 bases and J by 0 bases, with 8 bases of the junction left unmatched. Germline values: CDR1 MRHNA, CDR2 SNTAGT. The CDR3 covers 19 residues. CDR3 DNA: TGTGCCAGCAGTGACCCAGGACTAGCGGGGGGAGAGTACCAAGAGACCCAGTACTTC. Protein product: CASSDPGLAGGEYQETQYF.

This rearrangement joins TRBV6-2 or TRBV6-3 to TRBJ2-1; 12 bases line up with TRBD2. The germline V gene has CDR1 MNHEY and CDR2 SVGEGT. The CDR3 length is 16 residues. V trimming: 4 bases; J trimming: 8 bases; junction bases outside the gene matches: 9. The CDR3 loop is CASSLRETSGSDEQFF. The CDR3 DNA is TGTGCCAGCAGTTTAAGGGAGACTAGCGGGAGTGATGAGCAGTTCTTC.

This clone was observed at least ten times. CDR3 DNA: TGTGCCAGAAGTTATACGGGACAGCCAGCGAACACTGAAGCTTTCTTT. As protein: CARSYTGQPANTEAFF. The chain combines TRBV7-5 with TRBJ1-1; TRBD1 is the table's D call, not checked against the DNA. TRBV7-5 is a pseudogene segment. This CDR3 contains 16 residues.

The V and J genes are TRBV7-8 and TRBJ1-5, with a possible D match to TRBD1 (6 bases). This CDR3 has 13 residues. Germline assignment: CDR1 SGHVS and CDR2 FQNEAQ. Trimming removed 5 bases at V and 3 bases at J, with 8 bases between. The CDR3 bases are TGTGCCAGCAGCACAGGGTCCAATCAGCCCCAGCATTTT. Its translation: CASSTGSNQPQHF. Together with reference TRBV7-8 and TRBJ1-5, the CDR3 gives the full variable domain: GAGVSQSPRYKVAKRGQDVALRCDPISGHVSLFWYQQALGQGPEFLTYFQNEAQLDKSGLPSDRFFAERPEGSVSTLKIQRTQQEDSAVYLCASSTGSNQPQHFGDGTRLSIL.

This clone was recorded a few times. The rearrangement joins TRBV12-5 to TRBJ1-5; D is undetermined. This CDR3 has 18 amino acids. CDR1 LGHNT and CDR2 FRNRAP come from the germline V gene. The V and J ends lost 3 bases and 7 bases respectively, with 25 bases between them. In DNA, the CDR3 is TGTGCTAGTGGTTTCTTTACCCAAAGCCGGACTGAGGAACAGCCCCAGCATTTT. As protein: CASGFFTQSRTEEQPQHF.

The rearrangement links TRBV7-9 to TRBJ1-1, with D uncertain. The CDR3 is 13 amino acids. Trimming stripped 5 bases from V and 3 bases from J, with 10 bases between. In germline, CDR1 is SEHNR, CDR2 FQNEAQ (reference sequence). The CDR3 DNA is TGTGCCAGCAGCCCGTTTATGGACACTGAAGCTTTCTTT. Encoded protein: CASSPFMDTEAFF.

The V call is TRBV7-2, the J call TRBJ2-3; perhaps TRBD2 as D (5 bases). There are 17 residues in the CDR3. CDR1 and CDR2 (germline): SGHTA, FQGNSA. Trimming removed 5 bases from V and 4 bases from J, with 22 bases in between. The CDR3 sequence: CASSTPGVFGRADTQYF. In DNA, the CDR3 is TGTGCCAGCAGCACACCCGGGGTATTCGGTCGGGCAGATACGCAGTATTTT.

This sequence joins TRBV3-1 (or the pseudogene TRBV3-2) and TRBJ2-2; D is undetermined. Trimming pared 1 base from V and 1 base from J, leaving 10 bases between. Germline loops: CDR1 LGHDT, CDR2 YNNKEL (reference sequence). The CDR3 runs to 16 residues. CDR3 loop: CASSQVAYLNTGELFF. In DNA, the CDR3 is TGTGCCAGCAGCCAAGTTGCCTACTTGAACACCGGGGAGCTGTTTTTT.

This chain joins TRBV11-2 and TRBJ2-7, with D unclear. V dropped 1 base and J dropped 2 bases, with 3 bases sitting between them. The germline CDR1 and CDR2 sequences are SGHAT and FQNNGV. The CDR3 extends over 12 amino acids. The CDR3 spells CASSLGTYEQYF. The CDR3 nucleotides read TGTGCCAGCAGCTTAGGGACCTACGAGCAGTACTTC.

CDR3 bases: TGTGCCAGCAGTTTGGATCGAAACACTGAAGCTTTCTTT. Translation gives CASSLDRNTEAFF. This sequence joins TRBV27 and TRBJ1-1; D not resolved. CDR3 length equals 13 residues. V dropped 3 bases and J dropped 2 bases, with 7 bases sitting between them. Germline V gene lookup returns CDR1 MNHEY and CDR2 SMNVEV (reference sequence).

This clone was counted a single time. The V call is TRBV5-1, the J call TRBJ2-3; 7 bases line up with TRBD1. CDR1 and CDR2 (germline): SGHRS, YFSETQ. The V segment lost 4 bases and the J segment 5 bases; nucleotides outside the gene matches: 7. The length of the CDR3 is 14 residues. The CDR3 DNA reads as TGCGCCAGCAGCCTAGGGACAGAAAGAGATACGCAGTATTTT. Translated: CASSLGTERDTQYF.

The rearrangement joins TRBV18 to TRBJ1-5, with D unclear. The V gene's germline CDR1 is KGHSH and CDR2 LQKENI. This CDR3 is built from 14 residues. The V end was cut by 1 base, the J end by 0 bases, with 4 bases between. The DNA for the CDR3 is TGTGCCAGCTCACCACTTAATAGCAATCAGCCCCAGCATTTT. This sequence encodes CASSPLNSNQPQHF.

J is TRBJ2-1 and V is TRBV5-4, with D possibly matching TRBD2 (5 bases). There are 17 residues in the CDR3. V was pared by 2 bases and J by 0 bases, with 15 bases between. The V gene's germline CDR1 is SGHNT and CDR2 YYREEE (reference sequence). The CDR3 sequence is CASSFGVNPSSYNEQFF. The CDR3 DNA is TGTGCCAGCAGCTTCGGGGTTAACCCGAGCTCCTACAATGAGCAGTTCTTC.